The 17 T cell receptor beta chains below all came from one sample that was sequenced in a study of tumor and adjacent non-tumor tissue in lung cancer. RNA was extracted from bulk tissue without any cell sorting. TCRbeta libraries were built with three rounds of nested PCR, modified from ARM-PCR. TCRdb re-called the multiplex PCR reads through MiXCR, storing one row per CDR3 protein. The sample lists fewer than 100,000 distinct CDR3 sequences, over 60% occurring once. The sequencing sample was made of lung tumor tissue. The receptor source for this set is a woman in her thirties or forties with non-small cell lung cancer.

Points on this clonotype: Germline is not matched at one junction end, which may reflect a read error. CDR3 amino acids: CANSQGHRRLNIEAFF. DNA of the CDR3: TGCGCCAACAGCCAAGGTCACAGGAGGTTGAACATTGAAGCTTTCTTT. The V and J genes are TRBV4-1 and TRBJ1-1; TRBD1 might be the D (5 bases). The CDR3 is made up of 16 amino acids. Germline values: CDR1 MGHRA, CDR2 YSYEKL.

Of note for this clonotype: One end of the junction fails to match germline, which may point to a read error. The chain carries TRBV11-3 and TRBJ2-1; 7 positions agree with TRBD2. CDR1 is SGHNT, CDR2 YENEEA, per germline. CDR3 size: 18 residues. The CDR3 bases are TGTGCCATCAGCCTCGGACTAGTCGTGGGTGACTCCTACAATGAGCAGTTCTTC. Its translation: CAISLGLVVGDSYNEQFF.

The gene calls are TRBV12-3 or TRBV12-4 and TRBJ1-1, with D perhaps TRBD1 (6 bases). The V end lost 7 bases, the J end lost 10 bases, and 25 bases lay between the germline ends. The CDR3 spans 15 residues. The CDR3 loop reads CASNTRGMGFPGAFF. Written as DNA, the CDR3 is TGTGCCAGCAATACTAGGGGGATGGGCTTCCCTGGAGCTTTCTTT.

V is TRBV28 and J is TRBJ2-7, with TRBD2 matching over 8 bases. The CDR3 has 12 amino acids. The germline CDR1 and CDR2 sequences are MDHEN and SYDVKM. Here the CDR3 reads CTIGRGPYEQYF. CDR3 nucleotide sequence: TGTACCATCGGGAGGGGCCCCTACGAGCAGTACTTC.

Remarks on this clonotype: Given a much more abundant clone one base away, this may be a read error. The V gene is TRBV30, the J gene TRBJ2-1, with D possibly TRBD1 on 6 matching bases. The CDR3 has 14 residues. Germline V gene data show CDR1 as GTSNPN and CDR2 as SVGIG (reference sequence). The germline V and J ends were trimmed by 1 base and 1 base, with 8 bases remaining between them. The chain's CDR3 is CAWSGGQSYNEQFF. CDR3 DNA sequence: TGTGCCTGGAGTGGGGGGCAATCCTACAATGAGCAGTTCTTC.

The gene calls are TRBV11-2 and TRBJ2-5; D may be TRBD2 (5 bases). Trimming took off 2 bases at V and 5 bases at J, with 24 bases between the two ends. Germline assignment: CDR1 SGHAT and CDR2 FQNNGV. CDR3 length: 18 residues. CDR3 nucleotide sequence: TGTGCCAGCAGCTTACGATTCCCCAGCGCGGGTCAGGATGAGACCCAGTACTTC. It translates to CASSLRFPSAGQDETQYF.

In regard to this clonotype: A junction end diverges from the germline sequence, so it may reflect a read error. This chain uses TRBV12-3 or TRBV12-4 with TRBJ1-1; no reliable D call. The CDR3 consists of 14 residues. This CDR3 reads CVSSPPGDRTEAFF. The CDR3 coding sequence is TGTGTCAGCAGTCCTCCAGGCGATCGGACTGAAGCTTTCTTT.

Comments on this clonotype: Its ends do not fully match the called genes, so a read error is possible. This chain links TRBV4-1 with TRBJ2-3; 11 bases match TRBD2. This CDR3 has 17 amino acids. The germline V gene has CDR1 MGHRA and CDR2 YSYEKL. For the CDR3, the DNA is TGCGCCAGCAGCCAATCGGGGACTAGCGGTAGCAAAGATACGCAGTATTTT. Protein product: CASSQSGTSGSKDTQYF.

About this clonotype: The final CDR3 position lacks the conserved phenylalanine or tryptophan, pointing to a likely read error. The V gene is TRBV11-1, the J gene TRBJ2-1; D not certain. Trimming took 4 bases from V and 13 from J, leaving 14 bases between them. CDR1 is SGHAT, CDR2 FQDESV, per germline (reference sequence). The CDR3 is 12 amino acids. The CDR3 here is CASSYLSQAQFS. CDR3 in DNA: TGTGCCAGCAGCTACCTTTCCCAGGCCCAGTTCTCC.

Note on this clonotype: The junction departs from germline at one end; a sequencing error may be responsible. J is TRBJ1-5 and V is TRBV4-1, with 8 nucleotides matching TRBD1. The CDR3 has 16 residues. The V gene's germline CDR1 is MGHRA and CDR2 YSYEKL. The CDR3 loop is CASSQDRGRGNQLQHF. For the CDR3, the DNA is TGCGCCAGCAGCCAAGACAGGGGGCGCGGCAACCAGCTCCAGCATTTT.

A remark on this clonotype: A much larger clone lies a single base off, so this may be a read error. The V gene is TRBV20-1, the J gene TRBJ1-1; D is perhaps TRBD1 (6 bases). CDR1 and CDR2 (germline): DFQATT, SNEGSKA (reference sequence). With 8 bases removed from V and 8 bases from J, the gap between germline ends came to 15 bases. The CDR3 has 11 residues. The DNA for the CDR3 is TGCAGTCAGTTTAGGGGGGTGGAAGCTTTCTTT. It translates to CSQFRGVEAFF.

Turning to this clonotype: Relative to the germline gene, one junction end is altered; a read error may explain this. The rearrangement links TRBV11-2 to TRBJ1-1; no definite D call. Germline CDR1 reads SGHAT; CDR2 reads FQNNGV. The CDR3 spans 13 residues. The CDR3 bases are TGTGCCAGGAGACCGGGAGGGAACACTGAAACTTTCTTT. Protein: CARRPGGNTETFF.

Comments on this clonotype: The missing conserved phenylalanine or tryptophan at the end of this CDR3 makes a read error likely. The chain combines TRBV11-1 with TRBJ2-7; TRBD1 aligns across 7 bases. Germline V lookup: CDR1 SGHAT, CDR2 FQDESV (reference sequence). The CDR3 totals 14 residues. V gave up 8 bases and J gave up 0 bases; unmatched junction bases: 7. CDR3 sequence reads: CASRRGQSSYEQYM. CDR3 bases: TGTGCCAGCCGCCGGGGACAGAGCTCCTACGAGCAGTACATG.

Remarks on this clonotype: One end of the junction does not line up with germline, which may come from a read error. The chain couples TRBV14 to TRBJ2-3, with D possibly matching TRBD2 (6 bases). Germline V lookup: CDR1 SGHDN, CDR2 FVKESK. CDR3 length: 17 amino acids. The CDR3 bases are TGTGCCAGTAGCCAAGATGCGGGAACTGATGGCACAGATACGCAGTATTTT. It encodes CASSQDAGTDGTDTQYF.

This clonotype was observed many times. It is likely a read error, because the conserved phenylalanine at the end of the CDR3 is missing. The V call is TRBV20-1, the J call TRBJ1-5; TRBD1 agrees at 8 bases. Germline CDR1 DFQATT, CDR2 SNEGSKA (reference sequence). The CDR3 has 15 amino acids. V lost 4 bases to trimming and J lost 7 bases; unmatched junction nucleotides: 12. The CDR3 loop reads CSAITGGALNQPQHL. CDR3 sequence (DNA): TGCAGTGCTATCACAGGGGGGGCTCTAAACCAGCCCCAGCATCTT.

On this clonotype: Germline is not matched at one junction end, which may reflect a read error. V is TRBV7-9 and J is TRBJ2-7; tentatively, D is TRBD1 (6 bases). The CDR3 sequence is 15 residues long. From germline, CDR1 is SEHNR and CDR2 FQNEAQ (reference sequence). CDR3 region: CAISLGRTVSYKQYF. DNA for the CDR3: TGTGCCATCAGTTTGGGACGGACAGTCTCCTACAAGCAGTACTTC. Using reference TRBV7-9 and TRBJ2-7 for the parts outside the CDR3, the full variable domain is DTGVSQNPRHKITKRGQNVTFRCDPISEHNRLYWYRQTLGQGPEFLTYFQNEAQLEKSRLLSDRFSAERPKGSFSTLEIQRTEQGDSAMYLCAISLGRTVSYKQYFGPGTRLTVT.

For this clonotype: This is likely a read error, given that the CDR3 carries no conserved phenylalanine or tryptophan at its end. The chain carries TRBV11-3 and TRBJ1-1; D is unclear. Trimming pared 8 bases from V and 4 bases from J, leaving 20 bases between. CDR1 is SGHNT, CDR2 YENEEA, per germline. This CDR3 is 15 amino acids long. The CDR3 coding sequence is TGTGCCAGCGAATGGTCGGGTAACGGGAGCACTGAAGCTTTCTCT. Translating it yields CASEWSGNGSTEAFS.